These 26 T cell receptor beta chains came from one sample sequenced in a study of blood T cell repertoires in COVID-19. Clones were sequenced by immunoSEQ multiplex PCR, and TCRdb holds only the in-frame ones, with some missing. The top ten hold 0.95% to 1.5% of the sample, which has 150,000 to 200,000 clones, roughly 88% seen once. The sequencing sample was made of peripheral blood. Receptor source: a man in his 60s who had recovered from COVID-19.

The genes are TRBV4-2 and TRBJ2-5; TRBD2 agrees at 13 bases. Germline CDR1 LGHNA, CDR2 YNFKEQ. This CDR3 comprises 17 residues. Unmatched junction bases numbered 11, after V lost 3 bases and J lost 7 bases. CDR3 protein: CASSQPTLAGGPVTQYF. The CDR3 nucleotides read TGTGCCAGCAGCCAGCCCACACTAGCGGGGGGGCCGGTGACCCAGTACTTC.

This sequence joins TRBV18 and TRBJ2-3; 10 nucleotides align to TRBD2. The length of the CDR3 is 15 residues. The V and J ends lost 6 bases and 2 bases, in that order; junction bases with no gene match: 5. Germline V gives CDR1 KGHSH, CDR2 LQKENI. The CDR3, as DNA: TGTGCCAGCTCCGGGCTAGCGGGGGCCACAGATACGCAGTATTTT. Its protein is CASSGLAGATDTQYF.

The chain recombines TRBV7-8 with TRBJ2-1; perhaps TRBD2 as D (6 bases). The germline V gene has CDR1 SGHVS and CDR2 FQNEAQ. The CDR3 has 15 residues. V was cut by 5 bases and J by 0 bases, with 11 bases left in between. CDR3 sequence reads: CASSPWRGSYNEQFF. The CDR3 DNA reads TGTGCCAGCAGCCCATGGCGGGGCTCCTACAATGAGCAGTTCTTC.

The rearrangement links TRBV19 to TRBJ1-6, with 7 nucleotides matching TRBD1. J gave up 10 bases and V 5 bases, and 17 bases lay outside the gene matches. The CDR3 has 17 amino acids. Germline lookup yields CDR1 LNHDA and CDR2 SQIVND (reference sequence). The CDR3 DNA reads TGTGCCAGTAGTTGGACAGGAGGCCCGCGAGGGGCCTCACCCCTCCACTTT. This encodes CASSWTGGPRGASPLHF. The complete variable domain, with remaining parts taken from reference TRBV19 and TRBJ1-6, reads DGGITQSPKYLFRKEGQNVTLSCEQNLNHDAMYWYRQDPGQGLRLIYYSQIVNDFQKGDIAEGYSVSREKKESFPLTVTSAQKNPTAFYLCASSWTGGPRGASPLHFGNGTRLTVT.

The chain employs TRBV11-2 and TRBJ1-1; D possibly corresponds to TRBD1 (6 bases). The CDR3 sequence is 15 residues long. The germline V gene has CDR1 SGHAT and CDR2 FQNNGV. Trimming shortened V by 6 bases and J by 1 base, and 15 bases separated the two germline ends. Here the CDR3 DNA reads TGTGCCAGCAGATCCGGACAGTCTCCGAACACTGAAGCTTTCTTT. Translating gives CASRSGQSPNTEAFF.

CDR3 protein: CASSPSSLAGVGSGELFF. The CDR3 bases are TGTGCCAGCAGCCCTTCCTCCCTAGCGGGGGTGGGCTCCGGGGAGCTGTTTTTT. The chain recombines TRBV3-1 (or the pseudogene TRBV3-2) with TRBJ2-2; 10 bases agree with TRBD2. The CDR3 runs 18 residues. In germline, CDR1 is LGHDT, CDR2 YNNKEL (reference sequence). Trimming cost V 4 bases and J 6 bases; bases outside gene matches: 14.

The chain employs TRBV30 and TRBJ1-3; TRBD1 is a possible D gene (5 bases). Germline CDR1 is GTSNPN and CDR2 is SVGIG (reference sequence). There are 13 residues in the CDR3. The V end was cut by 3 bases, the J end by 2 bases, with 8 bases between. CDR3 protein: CAWRQAPGNTIYF. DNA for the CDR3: TGTGCCTGGAGACAGGCCCCTGGAAACACCATATATTTT.

DNA for the CDR3: TGTGCCAGTAGTATAATACCGACAGGGACCGGATCACCCCTCCACTTT. It yields the protein CASSIIPTGTGSPLHF. The V call is TRBV19, the J call TRBJ1-6; 7 bases align to TRBD1. Per germline, CDR1 LNHDA and CDR2 SQIVND (reference sequence). The CDR3 has 16 amino acids. V lost 2 bases, J lost 10 bases, and 11 bases stayed unmatched.

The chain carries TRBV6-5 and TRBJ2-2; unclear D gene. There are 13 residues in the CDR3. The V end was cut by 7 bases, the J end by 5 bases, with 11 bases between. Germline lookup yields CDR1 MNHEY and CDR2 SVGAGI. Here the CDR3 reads CASTGHRTGELFF. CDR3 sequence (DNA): TGTGCCAGCACGGGTCATAGGACCGGGGAGCTGTTTTTT.

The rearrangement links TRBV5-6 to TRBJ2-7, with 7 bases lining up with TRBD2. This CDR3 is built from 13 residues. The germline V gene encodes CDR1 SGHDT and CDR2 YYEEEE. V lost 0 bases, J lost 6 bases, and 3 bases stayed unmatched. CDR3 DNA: TGTGCCAGCAGCTTGGGGACTAGGGGCGAGCAGTACTTC. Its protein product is CASSLGTRGEQYF.

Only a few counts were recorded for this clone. CDR3 region: CASSLNAGDRYGYTF. In nucleotides, the CDR3 is TGTGCCAGCAGCTTAAATGCAGGGGACCGATATGGCTACACCTTC. This chain joins TRBV7-3 and TRBJ1-2; D might be TRBD1 (6 bases). V was trimmed by 1 base and J by 5 bases, leaving 14 bases between them. CDR3 length equals 15 residues. The germline V gene encodes CDR1 SGHTA and CDR2 FQGTGA.

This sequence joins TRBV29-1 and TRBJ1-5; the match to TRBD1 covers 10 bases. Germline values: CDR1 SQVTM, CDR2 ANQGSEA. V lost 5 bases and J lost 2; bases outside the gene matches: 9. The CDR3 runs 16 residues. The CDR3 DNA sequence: TGCAGCGTTTCTGGGACAGGGGTAAACGGCAATCAGCCCCAGCATTTT. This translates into CSVSGTGVNGNQPQHF. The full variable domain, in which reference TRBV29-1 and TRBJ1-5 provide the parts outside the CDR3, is SAVISQKPSRDICQRGTSLTIQCQVDSQVTMMFWYRQQPGQSLTLIATANQGSEATYESGFVIDKFPISRPNLTFSTLTVSNMSPEDSSIYLCSVSGTGVNGNQPQHFGDGTRLSIL.

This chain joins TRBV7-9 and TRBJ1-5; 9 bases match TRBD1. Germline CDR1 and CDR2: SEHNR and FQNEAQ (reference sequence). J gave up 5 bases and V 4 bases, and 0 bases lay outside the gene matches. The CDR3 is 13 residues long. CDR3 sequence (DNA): TGTGCCAGCAGCTGGACAGGGGATCAGCCCCAGCATTTT. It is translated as CASSWTGDQPQHF.

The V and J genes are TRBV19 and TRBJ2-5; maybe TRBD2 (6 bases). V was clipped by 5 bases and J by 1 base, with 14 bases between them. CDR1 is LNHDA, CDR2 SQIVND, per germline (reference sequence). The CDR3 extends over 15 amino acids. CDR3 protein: CASSSRLGTQETQYF. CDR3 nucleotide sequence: TGTGCCAGTAGTTCGAGACTAGGAACCCAAGAGACCCAGTACTTC.

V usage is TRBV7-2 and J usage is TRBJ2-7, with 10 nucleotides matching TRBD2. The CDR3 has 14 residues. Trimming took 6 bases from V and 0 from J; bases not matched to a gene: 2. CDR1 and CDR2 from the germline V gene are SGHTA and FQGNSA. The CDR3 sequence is CASRPSGGSYEQYF. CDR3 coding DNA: TGTGCCAGCAGACCTAGCGGGGGCTCCTACGAGCAGTACTTC. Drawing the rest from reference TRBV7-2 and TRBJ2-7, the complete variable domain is GAGVSQSPSNKVTEKGKDVELRCDPISGHTALYWYRQSLGQGLEFLIYFQGNSAPDKSGLPSDRFSAERTGGSVSTLTIQRTQQEDSAVYLCASRPSGGSYEQYFGPGTRLTVT.

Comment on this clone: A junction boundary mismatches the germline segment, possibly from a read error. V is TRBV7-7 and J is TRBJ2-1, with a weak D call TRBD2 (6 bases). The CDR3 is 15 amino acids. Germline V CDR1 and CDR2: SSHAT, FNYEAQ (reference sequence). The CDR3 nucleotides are TGTGCTAGCAGCCTAAACGGAGGGGCCTACAATGAGCAGTTCTTC. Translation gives CASSLNGGAYNEQFF.

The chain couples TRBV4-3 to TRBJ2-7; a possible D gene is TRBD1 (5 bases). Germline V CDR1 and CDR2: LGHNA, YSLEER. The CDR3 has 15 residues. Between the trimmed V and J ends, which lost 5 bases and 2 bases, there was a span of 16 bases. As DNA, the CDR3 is TGCGCCAGCAGCGTTAAAGGTTCAGGGCCCTACGAGCAGTACTTC. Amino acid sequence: CASSVKGSGPYEQYF.

The CDR3 here is CASSIEGRVTDTQYF. The CDR3 DNA reads TGTGCCAGTAGTATAGAGGGCAGGGTTACAGATACGCAGTATTTT. The chain links TRBV19 to TRBJ2-3; D possibly corresponds to TRBD1 (5 bases). CDR1 LNHDA and CDR2 SQIVND come from the germline V gene (reference sequence). Trimming left V 0 bases short and J 3 bases short, with 10 bases between. CDR3 length: 15 amino acids.

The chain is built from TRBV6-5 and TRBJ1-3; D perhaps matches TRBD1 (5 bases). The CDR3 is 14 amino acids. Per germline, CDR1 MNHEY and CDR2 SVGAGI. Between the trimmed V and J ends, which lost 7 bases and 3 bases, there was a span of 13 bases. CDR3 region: CASKVGEVGNTIYF. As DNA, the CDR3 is TGTGCCAGCAAAGTAGGGGAAGTTGGAAACACCATATATTTT.

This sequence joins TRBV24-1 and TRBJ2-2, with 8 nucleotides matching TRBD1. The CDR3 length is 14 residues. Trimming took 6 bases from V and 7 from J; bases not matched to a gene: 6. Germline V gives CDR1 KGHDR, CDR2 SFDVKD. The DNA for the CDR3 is TGTGCCACCAGTCGGGCAGGGGGCTTCGGGGAGCTGTTTTTT. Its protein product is CATSRAGGFGELFF.

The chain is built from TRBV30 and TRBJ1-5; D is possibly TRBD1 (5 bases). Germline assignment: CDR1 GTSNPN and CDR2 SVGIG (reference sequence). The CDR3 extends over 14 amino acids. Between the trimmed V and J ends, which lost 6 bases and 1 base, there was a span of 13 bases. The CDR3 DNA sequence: TGTGCCTGCTCCGGGACTGTCAGCAATCAGCCCCAGCATTTT. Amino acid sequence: CACSGTVSNQPQHF.

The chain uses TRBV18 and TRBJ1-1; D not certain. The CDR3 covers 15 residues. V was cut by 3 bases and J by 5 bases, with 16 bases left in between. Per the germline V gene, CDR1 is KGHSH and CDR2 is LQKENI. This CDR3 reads CASSPSGIADTEAFF. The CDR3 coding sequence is TGTGCCAGCTCACCGTCGGGGATTGCGGATACTGAAGCTTTCTTT.

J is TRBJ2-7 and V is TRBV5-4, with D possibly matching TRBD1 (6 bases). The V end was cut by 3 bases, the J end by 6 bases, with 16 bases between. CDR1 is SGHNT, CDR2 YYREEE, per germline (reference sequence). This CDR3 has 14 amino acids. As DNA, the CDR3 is TGTGCCAGCAGCTCTACAGGGAAATTGGCCGAGCAGTACTTC. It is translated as CASSSTGKLAEQYF.

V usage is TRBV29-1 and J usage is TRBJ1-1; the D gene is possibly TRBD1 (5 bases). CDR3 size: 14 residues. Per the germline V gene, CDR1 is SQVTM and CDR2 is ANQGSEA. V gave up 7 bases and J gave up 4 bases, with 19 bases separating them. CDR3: CSGEEGRESTEAFF. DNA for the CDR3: TGCAGCGGAGAGGAGGGGCGGGAGAGCACTGAAGCTTTCTTT.

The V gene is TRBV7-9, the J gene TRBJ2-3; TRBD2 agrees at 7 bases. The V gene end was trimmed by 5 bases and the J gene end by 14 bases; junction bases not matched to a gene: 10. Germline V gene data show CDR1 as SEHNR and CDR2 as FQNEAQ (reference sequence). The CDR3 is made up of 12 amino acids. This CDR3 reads CASSHRGERLYF. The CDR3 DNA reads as TGTGCCAGCAGCCACCGGGGGGAACGTTTGTATTTT.

This CDR3 is CASSLSGGPAGELFF. In DNA form, the CDR3 reads TGTGCCAGCAGCTTATCGGGGGGGCCGGCCGGGGAGCTGTTTTTT. The gene calls are TRBV7-2 and TRBJ2-2; TRBD2 aligns across 8 bases. The CDR3 contains 15 residues. The V gene end was trimmed by 2 bases and the J gene end by 6 bases; junction bases not matched to a gene: 5. CDR1 SGHTA and CDR2 FQGNSA come from the germline V gene.